This T cell receptor beta chain comes out of a study of Ad26.COV2.S vaccination and SARS-CoV-2 variants. Noted treatment: over 15 received Ad26.COV2.S at low or high dose, single or two shots; roughly five received placebo; per-sample allocation not given. Collection of the samples took place on day 63 after the first injection of vaccine or placebo. Participants' vaccine, an Ad26 vector, delivered Wuhan-strain SARS-CoV-2 spike. The study's findings and limits: Marked by substantial breadth, spike-specific CD8+ and CD4+ T cell responses were reportedly seen after vaccination.

The junction had 9 bases not matched to a gene; V was cut back by 5 bases and J by 2 bases. Germline-derived CDR1 and CDR2 are LNHDA and SQIVND (reference sequence). The CDR3 runs to 18 residues. TCRdb's table, derived via immunoSEQ multiplex PCR, lists solely in-frame clones and lacks some. The sample has around 300,000 clones, 88% seen once. As to this clone: What it recognizes is unknown.

V gene TRBV19 combines with J gene TRBJ2-3, with 14 bases that match TRBD2. The clonotype originates from a person aged 18-65 years who received the Ad26.COV2.S COVID-19 vaccine or a placebo. The specimen was peripheral blood, collected in a trial of Ad26.COV2.S vaccine versus placebo. CDR3 in DNA: TGTGCCAGTAGTCGAAGGGGACTAGCGGGAGCGAACACAGATACGCAGTATTTT. Protein sequence: CASSRRGLAGANTDTQYF.